This T cell receptor beta chain was obtained from a study of T cells in Graves' hyperthyroidism and ophthalmopathy. The source material, RNA transcripts, was used to amplify TCR beta CDR3 regions. Researchers ran a first-round RT-PCR on the TCR CDR3 using the HTBI primer set. One entry per CDR3 protein results from TCRdb running MiXCR on the multiplex PCR reads. The sample lists about 500,000 distinct CDR3 sequences; over 15% were seen once. The junction had 13 bases not matched to a gene; V was cut back by 5 bases and J by 1 base. Germline CDR1 and CDR2: MNHEY and SMNVEV (reference sequence). This CDR3 region has 17 residues.

This receptor was obtained from a woman between 18 and 30 years old with Graves' ophthalmopathy. The sample taken for sequencing was blood. This chain uses TRBV27 with TRBJ1-2, with TRBD1 matching 7 bases. CDR3: CASSAIRDRDFNYGYTF. The CDR3 coding sequence is TGTGCCAGCAGTGCGATCCGGGACAGAGATTTTAACTATGGCTACACCTTC.